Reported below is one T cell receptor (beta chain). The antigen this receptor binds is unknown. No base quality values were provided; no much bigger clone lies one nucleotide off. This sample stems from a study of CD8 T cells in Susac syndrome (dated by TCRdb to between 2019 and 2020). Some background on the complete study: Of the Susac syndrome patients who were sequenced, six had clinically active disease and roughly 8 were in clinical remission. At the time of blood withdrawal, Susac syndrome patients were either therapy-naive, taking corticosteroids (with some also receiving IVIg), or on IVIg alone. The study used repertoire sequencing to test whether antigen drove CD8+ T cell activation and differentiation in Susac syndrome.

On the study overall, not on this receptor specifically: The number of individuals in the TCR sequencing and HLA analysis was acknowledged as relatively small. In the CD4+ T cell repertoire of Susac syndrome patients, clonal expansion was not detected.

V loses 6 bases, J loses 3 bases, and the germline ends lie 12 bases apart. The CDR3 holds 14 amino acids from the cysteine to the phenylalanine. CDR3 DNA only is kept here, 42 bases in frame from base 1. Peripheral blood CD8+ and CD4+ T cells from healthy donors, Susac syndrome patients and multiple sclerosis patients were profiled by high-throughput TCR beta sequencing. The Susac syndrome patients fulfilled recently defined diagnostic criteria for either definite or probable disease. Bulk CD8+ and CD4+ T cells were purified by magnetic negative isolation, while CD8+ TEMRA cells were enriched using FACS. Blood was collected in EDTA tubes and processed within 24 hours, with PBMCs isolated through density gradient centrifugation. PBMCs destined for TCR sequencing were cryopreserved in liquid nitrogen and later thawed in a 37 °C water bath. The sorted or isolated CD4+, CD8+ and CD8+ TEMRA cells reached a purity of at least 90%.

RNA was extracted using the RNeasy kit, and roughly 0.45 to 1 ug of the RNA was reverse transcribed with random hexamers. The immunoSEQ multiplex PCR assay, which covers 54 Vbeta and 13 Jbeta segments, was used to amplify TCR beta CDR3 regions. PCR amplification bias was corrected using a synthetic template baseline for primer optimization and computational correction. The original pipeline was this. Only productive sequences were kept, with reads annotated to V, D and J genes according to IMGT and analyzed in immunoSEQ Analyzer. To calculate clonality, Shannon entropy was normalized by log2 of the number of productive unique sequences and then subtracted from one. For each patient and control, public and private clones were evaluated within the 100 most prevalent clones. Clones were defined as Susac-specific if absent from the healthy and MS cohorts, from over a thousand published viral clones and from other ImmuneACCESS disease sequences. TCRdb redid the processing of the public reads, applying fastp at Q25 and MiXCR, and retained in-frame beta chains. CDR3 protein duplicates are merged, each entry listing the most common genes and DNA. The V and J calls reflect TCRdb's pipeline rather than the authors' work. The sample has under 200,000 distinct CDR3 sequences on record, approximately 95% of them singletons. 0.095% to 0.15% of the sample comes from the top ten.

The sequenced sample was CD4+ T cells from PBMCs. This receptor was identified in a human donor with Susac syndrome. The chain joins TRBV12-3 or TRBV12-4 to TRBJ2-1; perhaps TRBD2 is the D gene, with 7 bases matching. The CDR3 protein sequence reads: CASRGEGVYNEQFF. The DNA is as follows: TGTGCCAGCAGGGGGGAGGGGGTCTACAATGAGCAGTTCTTC.